The 21 T cell receptor beta chains reported below all come from one sample, sequenced in a study of early T cells in non-severe SARS-CoV-2 infection. One entry per CDR3 protein, called by TCRdb with MiXCR from the 5' RACE reads. The sample yields tens of thousands of distinct CDR3 sequences, around an eighth seen once. Sequencing used whole blood. The receptors come from an adult who was a healthcare worker with PCR-confirmed SARS-CoV-2 infection or an uninfected control (not recorded which).

In its sample, this clonotype was seen many times. The chain's CDR3 is CASSLTGTGNQPQHF. CDR3 DNA: TGTGCCAGCAGCTTAACCGGGACAGGGAATCAGCCCCAGCATTTT. The rearrangement links TRBV7-3 to TRBJ1-5; TRBD1 agrees at 9 bases. The CDR3 consists of 15 residues. V dropped 0 bases and J dropped 4; count of bases not matched to a gene: 1. CDR1 SGHTA and CDR2 FQGTGA come from the germline V gene.

This clonotype appeared a few times. The V gene is TRBV5-1, the J gene TRBJ2-7; 8 nucleotides align to TRBD2. V shed 7 bases and J 2 bases; nucleotides not matched to a gene: 8. CDR1 is SGHRS and CDR2 is YFSETQ in the germline V gene. CDR3 length: 14 amino acids. CDR3 sequence: CASVGTSGTYEQYF. DNA of the CDR3: TGCGCCAGCGTGGGAACTAGCGGAACCTACGAGCAGTACTTC.

This clonotype came up many times. V is TRBV7-9 and J is TRBJ1-5, with D perhaps matching TRBD1 (5 bases). Trimming cost V 5 bases and J 4 bases, with 15 bases left between them. The CDR3 has 15 amino acids. Germline CDR1 is SEHNR and CDR2 is FQNEAQ (reference sequence). As DNA, the CDR3 is TGTGCCAGCAGCGGGGTGGGGCCGAGGAATCAGCCCCAGCATTTT. Protein sequence: CASSGVGPRNQPQHF.

This clonotype was observed a few times. V and J are TRBV4-3 and TRBJ2-5, with TRBD1 identical over 7 bases. Per the germline V gene, CDR1 is LGHNA and CDR2 is YSLEER. This CDR3 has 16 residues. With V trimmed by 1 base and J by 5 bases, 10 bases remained unmatched. In DNA form, the CDR3 reads TGCGCCAGCAGCCAAGTCGGGACAGAAGACGTGGAGACCCAGTACTTC. It yields the protein CASSQVGTEDVETQYF.

With regard to this clonotype: The final CDR3 position lacks the conserved phenylalanine or tryptophan, pointing to a likely read error. The genes are TRBV19 and TRBJ2-5; D might be TRBD1 or TRBD2, each matching 6 bases. The CDR3 sequence is 17 residues long. The V gene's germline CDR1 is LNHDA and CDR2 SQIVND (reference sequence). Trimming removed 5 bases from V and 2 bases from J, with 21 bases in between. CDR3 loop: CASSSLRRGEAQETQYV. CDR3 nucleotides: TGTGCCAGTAGTTCTTTGCGGAGGGGGGAGGCTCAAGAGACCCAGTACGTC.

The gene calls are TRBV10-1 and TRBJ2-5; TRBD2 aligns across 10 bases. CDR1 and CDR2 (germline): WNHNN, SYGVQD (reference sequence). This CDR3 comprises 15 residues. The junction had 7 bases not matched to a gene; V was cut back by 4 bases and J by 5 bases. The CDR3 here is CASSGSSGSLETQYF. The CDR3 bases are TGCGCCAGCAGTGGTTCTAGCGGGAGTTTGGAGACCCAGTACTTC.

The chain carries TRBV3-1 and TRBJ1-1; D is unclear. Germline loops: CDR1 LGHDT, CDR2 YNNKEL (reference sequence). Trimming left V 4 bases short and J 3 bases short, with 6 bases between. This CDR3 region has 12 residues. This CDR3 reads CASSLRYTEAFF. The CDR3 coding sequence is TGTGCCAGCAGCCTCCGCTACACTGAAGCTTTCTTT.

The chain uses TRBV19 and TRBJ1-2; TRBD1 might be the D (6 bases). In germline, CDR1 is LNHDA, CDR2 SQIVND (reference sequence). The CDR3 is 15 residues long. Between the trimmed V and J ends, which lost 5 bases and 4 bases, there was a span of 17 bases. This CDR3 reads CASSRPQDSRYGYTF. The CDR3, as DNA: TGTGCCAGTAGTCGACCTCAGGACAGCCGCTATGGCTACACCTTC. The complete variable domain, with remaining parts taken from reference TRBV19 and TRBJ1-2, reads DGGITQSPKYLFRKEGQNVTLSCEQNLNHDAMYWYRQDPGQGLRLIYYSQIVNDFQKGDIAEGYSVSREKKESFPLTVTSAQKNPTAFYLCASSRPQDSRYGYTFGSGTRLTVV.

This clonotype has at least ten counts. V is TRBV7-2 and J is TRBJ2-1; 12 nucleotides align to TRBD2. This CDR3 region has 15 residues. Germline CDR1 is SGHTA and CDR2 is FQGNSA. J gave up 9 bases and V 1 base, and 4 bases lay outside the gene matches. Here the CDR3 DNA reads TGTGCCAGCAGCTTAGACCCGGGACTAGCGGGTGAGCAGTTCTTC. Its translation: CASSLDPGLAGEQFF.

This clonotype was observed many times. V and J are TRBV24-1 and TRBJ1-5; 7 nucleotides line up with TRBD1. This CDR3 is built from 15 residues. Germline V gene lookup returns CDR1 KGHDR and CDR2 SFDVKD. Trimming cost V 5 bases and J 2 bases; bases outside gene matches: 5. CDR3 in amino acids: CATSAIDRGNQPQHF. The CDR3 bases are TGTGCCACCAGTGCCATCGACAGGGGCAATCAGCCCCAGCATTTT.

The chain couples TRBV7-2 to TRBJ1-2, with D maybe TRBD1 (6 bases). Germline CDR1 is SGHTA and CDR2 is FQGNSA. The CDR3 contains 14 residues. The V end was cut by 6 bases, the J end by 4 bases, with 15 bases between. The CDR3 bases are TGTGCCAGCAGTTCCAGGGGAGTTGGCTATGGCTACACCTTC. This sequence encodes CASSSRGVGYGYTF.

This clonotype was detected many times. The gene calls are TRBV19 and TRBJ2-3; 8 nucleotides line up with TRBD2. This CDR3 contains 17 residues. Germline CDR1 is LNHDA and CDR2 is SQIVND (reference sequence). J lost 4 bases, V lost 6 bases, and 15 bases had no gene match. The CDR3 DNA follows: TGTGCCAGTAGCTCTCTTGCGGGAGGTCGCCACGCAGATACGCAGTATTTT. Residues: CASSSLAGGRHADTQYF.

A few counts support this clonotype. The chain combines TRBV10-3 with TRBJ1-5; D might be TRBD1 (5 bases). The germline V gene encodes CDR1 ENHRY and CDR2 SYGVKD. Deletions cut 0 bases from V and 3 bases from J, with 9 bases between. The CDR3 is 15 amino acids. The CDR3 is CAISESGTINQPQHF. The CDR3 DNA sequence: TGTGCCATCAGTGAGTCGGGGACTATCAATCAGCCCCAGCATTTT.

This clonotype has ten or more counts. The rearrangement uses TRBV7-8 and TRBJ2-3, with D perhaps TRBD2 (6 bases). This CDR3 comprises 13 residues. CDR1 is SGHVS and CDR2 is FQNEAQ in the germline V gene. Deletions cut 5 bases from V and 4 bases from J, with 10 bases between. This CDR3 is CASSLGTSDTQYF. The CDR3 bases are TGTGCCAGCAGCCTCGGGACTTCAGATACGCAGTATTTT.

This clonotype occurred a few times. The rearrangement links TRBV21-1 to TRBJ2-3; the table gives TRBD1 as D, unverified against the DNA. TRBV21-1 is given as a pseudogene. This CDR3 has 17 residues. Written as DNA, the CDR3 is TGTGCCACCGAGGCCGTAATCGAGCCCCAATTTGGGGATACGCAGTATTTT. This translates into CATEAVIEPQFGDTQYF.

This clonotype came up a few times. One end of the junction fails to match germline, which may point to a read error. The rearrangement uses TRBV6-2 or TRBV6-3 and TRBJ2-7; D remains unclear. The length of the CDR3 is 14 residues. Germline V gene lookup returns CDR1 MNHEY and CDR2 SVGEGT. In DNA, the CDR3 is TGTGCCAACAGTTCCCTCCTAAGCTCCTACGAGCAGTACTTC. Residues: CANSSLLSSYEQYF.

This clonotype came up many times. The V and J genes are TRBV18 and TRBJ1-1, with D unresolved. Germline CDR1 is KGHSH and CDR2 is LQKENI. Trimming left V 0 bases short and J 2 bases short, with 4 bases between. The CDR3 extends over 13 amino acids. The CDR3 coding sequence is TGTGCCAGCTCACCACCGCCCAACACTGAAGCTTTCTTT. Residues: CASSPPPNTEAFF.

This clonotype was observed at least ten times. The chain carries TRBV19 and TRBJ2-6, with unresolved D. Germline V gene sequence: CDR1 LNHDA, CDR2 SQIVND (reference sequence). V shed 4 bases and J shed 0 bases, with 10 bases lying between them. This CDR3 spans 16 amino acids. CDR3 sequence: CASSNRARSGANVLTF. CDR3 DNA: TGTGCCAGTAGTAATAGGGCCCGCTCTGGGGCCAACGTCCTGACTTTC.

The CDR3 coding sequence is TGTGCCAGCAGCATACTAGCGGGAGGGGTCCACAATGAGCAGTTCTTC. The encoded protein is CASSILAGGVHNEQFF. The gene calls are TRBV11-2 and TRBJ2-1; the match to TRBD2 covers 13 bases. The CDR3 has 16 amino acids. Germline V lookup: CDR1 SGHAT, CDR2 FQNNGV. Trimming took 5 bases from V and 5 from J; bases not matched to a gene: 6.

The V call is TRBV27, the J call TRBJ1-5; perhaps TRBD1 as D (6 bases). The V and J ends lost 0 bases and 4 bases respectively, with 13 bases between them. CDR3 length equals 16 residues. Germline CDR1 MNHEY, CDR2 SMNVEV (reference sequence). Here the CDR3 reads CASSLSSGVTNQPQHF. The CDR3, as DNA: TGTGCCAGCAGTTTATCCTCAGGGGTTACGAATCAGCCCCAGCATTTT.

The table lists this clonotype with a few counts. The CDR3 region has the DNA TGTGCCAGCAGCCGGGACACCCACTCTGGGGCCAACGTCCTGACTTTC. Translation gives CASSRDTHSGANVLTF. The V and J genes are TRBV6-5 and TRBJ2-6; D is possibly TRBD1 (6 bases). CDR1 is MNHEY and CDR2 is SVGAGI in the germline V gene. V gave up 6 bases and J gave up 0 bases, with 12 bases separating them. The CDR3 runs 16 residues.